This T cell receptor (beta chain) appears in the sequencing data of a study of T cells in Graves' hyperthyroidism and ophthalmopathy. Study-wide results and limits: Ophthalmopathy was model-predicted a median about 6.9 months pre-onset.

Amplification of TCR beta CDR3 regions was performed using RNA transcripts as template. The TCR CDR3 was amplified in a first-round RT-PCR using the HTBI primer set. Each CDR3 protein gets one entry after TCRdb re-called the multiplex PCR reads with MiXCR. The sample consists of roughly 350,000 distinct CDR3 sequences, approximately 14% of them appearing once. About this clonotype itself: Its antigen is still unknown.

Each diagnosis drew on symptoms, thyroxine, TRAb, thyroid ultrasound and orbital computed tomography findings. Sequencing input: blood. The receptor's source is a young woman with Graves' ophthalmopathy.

CDR3 residues: CASSDWGQGINEQFF. The CDR3 coding sequence is TGTGCCAGCAGTGACTGGGGACAGGGAATCAATGAGCAGTTCTTC. This chain joins TRBV6-1 and TRBJ2-1, with 9 bases that match TRBD1. V dropped 3 bases and J dropped 6; count of bases not matched to a gene: 6. The germline V gene has CDR1 MNHNS and CDR2 SASEGT. The CDR3 covers 15 residues.